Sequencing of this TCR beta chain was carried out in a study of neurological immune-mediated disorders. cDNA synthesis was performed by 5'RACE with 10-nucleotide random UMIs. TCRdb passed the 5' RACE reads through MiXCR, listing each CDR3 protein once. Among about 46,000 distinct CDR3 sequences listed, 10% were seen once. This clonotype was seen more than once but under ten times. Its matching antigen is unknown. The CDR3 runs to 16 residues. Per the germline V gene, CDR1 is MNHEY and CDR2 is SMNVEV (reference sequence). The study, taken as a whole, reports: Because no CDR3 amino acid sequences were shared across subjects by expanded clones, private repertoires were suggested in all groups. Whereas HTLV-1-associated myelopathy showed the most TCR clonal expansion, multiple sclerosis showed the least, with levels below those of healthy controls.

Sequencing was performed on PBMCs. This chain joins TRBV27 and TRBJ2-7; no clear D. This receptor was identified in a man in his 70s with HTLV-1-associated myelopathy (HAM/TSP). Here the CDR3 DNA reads TGTGTCAACAGTTCTTGGCTCCTCGCAACCTCCTACGAGCAGTACTTC. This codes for CVNSSWLLATSYEQYF.